This T cell receptor (beta chain) was captured by sequencing in a study of OX40 agonist ivuxolimab in advanced cancers. Sequencing was performed with immunoSEQ multiplex PCR; in TCRdb, only in-frame clones are kept and a portion is missing. Here the sample spans about 99,000 clones, more than 95% being singletons. Excluded were patients having autoimmune disease history or systemic immunosuppression. CDR1 is SGHAT and CDR2 is FQNNGV in the germline V gene. This CDR3 is 16 amino acids long. The junction had 3 bases not matched to a gene; V was cut back by 1 base and J by 2 bases. The clonotype comes from an adult with an advanced solid tumor such as melanoma, head and neck, liver or kidney cancer. The chain links TRBV11-2 to TRBJ2-2; 8 positions match TRBD2. The sample consisted of CD4+ or CD8+ T cells sorted from blood, taken in a trial of the OX40 agonist ivuxolimab. The CDR3 spells CASSLAGGPNTGELFF. CDR3 coding DNA: TGTGCCAGCAGCTTAGCGGGGGGGCCTAACACCGGGGAGCTGTTTTTT.